A single sample is the source of the 7 T cell receptor beta chains below, sequenced in a study of cytomegalovirus exposure and HLA in healthy donors. 13 Jbeta primers and 60 Vbeta primers were used for the PCR. Only in-frame clones appear in the TCRdb table, and some are missing; sequencing was by immunoSEQ multiplex PCR. The sample gives just over 200,000 clones, 70% of which show up once; roughly 2.5% is in the top ten. Sequencing was done on a sample of PBMCs. All receptors come from a man aged 35 to 55 in good health and CMV-seropositive.

The table lists this clone with a count of one. This sequence joins TRBV4-1 and TRBJ2-1; D perhaps matches TRBD2 (6 bases). CDR3 size: 13 residues. Germline CDR1 reads MGHRA; CDR2 reads YSYEKL. V dropped 3 bases and J dropped 6 bases, with 9 bases sitting between them. The DNA of the CDR3 is TGCGCCAGCAGCCATCTCGGGGGCAATGAGCAGTTCTTC. Translating it yields CASSHLGGNEQFF.

The gene calls are TRBV19 and TRBJ1-2; 12 bases line up with TRBD1. V was pared by 7 bases and J by 4 bases, with 4 bases of the junction left unmatched. The CDR3 sequence is 14 residues long. The germline gives CDR1 LNHDA, CDR2 SQIVND (reference sequence). CDR3 sequence (DNA): TGTGCCAGTACGGGGACAGGGGGCCTCTATGGCTACACCTTC. This sequence encodes CASTGTGGLYGYTF.

The chain employs TRBV27 and TRBJ2-7; the match to TRBD1 covers 7 bases. Per germline, CDR1 MNHEY and CDR2 SMNVEV (reference sequence). The V segment lost 5 bases and the J segment 5 bases; nucleotides outside the gene matches: 9. The CDR3 runs 14 residues. CDR3 nucleotide sequence: TGTGCCAGCAGTCCCCGACAGGGTTTCGACGAGCAGTACTTC. Encoded protein: CASSPRQGFDEQYF.

As for this clone: Other DNA sequences in the sample encode the same CDR3. The V and J genes are TRBV7-2 and TRBJ1-1; TRBD1 aligns across 7 bases. The CDR3 runs to 15 residues. The ends lost 3 bases at V and 3 bases at J; junction bases unmatched: 7. From germline, CDR1 is SGHTA and CDR2 FQGNSA. The CDR3 protein is CASSFLGQSHTEAFF. As DNA, the CDR3 is TGTGCCAGCAGCTTCCTGGGACAGTCCCACACTGAAGCTTTCTTT.

The CDR3 protein is CASSPGQGNSNQPQHF. As DNA, the CDR3 is TGTGCCAGCAGCCCCGGACAGGGGAATAGCAATCAGCCCCAGCATTTT. The rearrangement uses TRBV2 and TRBJ1-5; 9 bases map to TRBD1. Germline V gives CDR1 SNHLY, CDR2 FYNNEI. The V segment lost 6 bases and the J segment 0 bases; nucleotides outside the gene matches: 6. CDR3 size: 16 residues.

The rearrangement links TRBV4-1 to TRBJ2-7, with D possibly being TRBD1 (5 bases). The CDR3 spans 17 residues. The germline V and J ends were trimmed by 0 bases and 2 bases, with 17 bases remaining between them. Germline loops: CDR1 MGHRA, CDR2 YSYEKL. The DNA for the CDR3 is TGCGCCAGCAGCCAAGATCAGTTTCGGGTGACAGCCTACGAGCAGTACTTC. Amino acids: CASSQDQFRVTAYEQYF.

The DNA for the CDR3 is TGCGCCAGCAGCCTAACCCCAGGGACAGAGGGCACTGAAGCTTTCTTT. Its translation: CASSLTPGTEGTEAFF. The rearrangement uses TRBV4-1 and TRBJ1-1; 7 bases are a match to TRBD1. Trimming at V came to 4 bases and at J to 4 bases, leaving 12 bases not matched to a gene. Per the germline V gene, CDR1 is MGHRA and CDR2 is YSYEKL. This CDR3 is built from 16 residues.